This T cell receptor beta chain was captured in a study of control samples from healthy donors and cancer patients. Measured with immunoSEQ multiplex PCR; TCRdb has only the in-frame clones, and not every one. The table includes approximately 150,000 clones, roughly 95% detected once. V dropped 5 bases and J dropped 4 bases, with 27 bases sitting between them. The V gene's germline CDR1 is MDHEN and CDR2 SYDVKM. The CDR3 loop spans 18 amino acids. Sequencing used blood. The J gene is TRBJ2-7, the V gene TRBV28; D is possibly TRBD1 (6 bases). The sequence came from a woman in her 30s in good health. The DNA for the CDR3 is TGTGCCAGCAGTCCGCCCCAACAGGGTATTGGGTTCGGGTACGAGCAGTACTTC. Protein sequence: CASSPPQQGIGFGYEQYF.